This T cell receptor (beta chain) emerged from a study of PD-L1 blockade in urothelial cancer. Study findings and constraints: Blood clones associated with the tumor expanded more at 3 weeks in durable-benefit patients. Pretreatment blood TCR clonality under the median forecast improved survival.

The time point: pretreatment peripheral blood. Urothelial carcinoma in patients was locally advanced or metastatic. Pretreatment and on-treatment blood mononuclear cell samples were taken, totaling between 1 and 8 time points per patient. The assay was immunoSEQ multiplex PCR, and TCRdb's table has in-frame clones only and misses some. The sample records roughly 77,000 clones, 84% being singletons. This clone turned up a few times. The antigen remains undetermined. Per the germline V gene, CDR1 is SGHNT and CDR2 is YYREEE (reference sequence). The CDR3 is 14 residues long. The V end lost 2 bases, the J end lost 5 bases, and 10 bases lay between the germline ends.

The V gene is TRBV5-4, the J gene TRBJ1-4; D is undetermined. The sample here was PBMCs, taken around atezolizumab (anti-PD-L1) treatment. The sequence derives from a woman aged 65 to 85 with urothelial cancer. CDR3 bases: TGTGCCAGCAGCTTAAGCGGGCCCAATGAAAAACTGTTTTTT. Amino acid sequence: CASSLSGPNEKLFF.